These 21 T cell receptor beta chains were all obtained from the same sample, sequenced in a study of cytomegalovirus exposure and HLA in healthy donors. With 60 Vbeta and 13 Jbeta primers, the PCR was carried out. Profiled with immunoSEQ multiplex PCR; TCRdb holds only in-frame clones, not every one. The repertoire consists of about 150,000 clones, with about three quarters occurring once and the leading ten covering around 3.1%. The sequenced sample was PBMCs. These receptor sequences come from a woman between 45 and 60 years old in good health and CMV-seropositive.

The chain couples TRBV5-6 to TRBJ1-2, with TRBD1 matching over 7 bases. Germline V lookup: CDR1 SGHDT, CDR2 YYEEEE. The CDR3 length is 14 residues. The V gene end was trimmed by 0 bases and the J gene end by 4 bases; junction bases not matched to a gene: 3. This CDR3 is CASSLGQGGYGYTF. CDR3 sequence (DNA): TGTGCCAGCAGCTTGGGACAGGGCGGCTATGGCTACACCTTC.

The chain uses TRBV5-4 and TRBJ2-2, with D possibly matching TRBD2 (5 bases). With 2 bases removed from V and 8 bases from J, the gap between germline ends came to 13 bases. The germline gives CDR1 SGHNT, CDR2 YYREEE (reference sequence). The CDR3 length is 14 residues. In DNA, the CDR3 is TGTGCCAGCAGCTTTGGCCTTACGGGGGGGGAGCTGTTTTTT. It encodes CASSFGLTGGELFF.

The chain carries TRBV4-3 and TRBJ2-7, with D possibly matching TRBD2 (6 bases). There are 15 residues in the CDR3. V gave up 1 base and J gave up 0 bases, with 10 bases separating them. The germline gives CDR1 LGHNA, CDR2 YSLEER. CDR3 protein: CASSQVPGVSYEQYF. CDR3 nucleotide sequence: TGCGCCAGCAGCCAAGTCCCGGGGGTCTCCTACGAGCAGTACTTC.

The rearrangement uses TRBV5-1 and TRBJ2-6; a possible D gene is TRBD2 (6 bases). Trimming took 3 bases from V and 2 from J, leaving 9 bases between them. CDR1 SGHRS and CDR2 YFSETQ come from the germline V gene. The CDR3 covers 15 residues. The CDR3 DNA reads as TGCGCCAGCAGCTCCCGCGGGACTGGGGCCAACGTCCTGACTTTC. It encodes CASSSRGTGANVLTF. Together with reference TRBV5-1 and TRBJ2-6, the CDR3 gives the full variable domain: KAGVTQTPRYLIKTRGQQVTLSCSPISGHRSVSWYQQTPGQGLQFLFEYFSETQRNKGNFPGRFSGRQFSNSRSEMNVSTLELGDSALYLCASSSRGTGANVLTFGAGSRLTVL.

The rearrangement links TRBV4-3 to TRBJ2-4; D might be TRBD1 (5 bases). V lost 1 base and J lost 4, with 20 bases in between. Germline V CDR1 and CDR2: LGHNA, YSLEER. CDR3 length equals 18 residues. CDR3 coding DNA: TGCGCCAGCAGCCAAGTTCAGAATAGGGGCAGTCCAAAAAACATTCAGTACTTC. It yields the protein CASSQVQNRGSPKNIQYF.

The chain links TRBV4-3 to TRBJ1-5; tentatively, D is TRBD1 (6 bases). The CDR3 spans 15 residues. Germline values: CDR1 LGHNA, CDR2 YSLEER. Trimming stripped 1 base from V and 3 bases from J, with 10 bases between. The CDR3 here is CASSQGTGFNQPQHF. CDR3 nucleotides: TGCGCCAGCAGCCAAGGTACAGGGTTCAATCAGCCCCAGCATTTT.

Here the CDR3 reads CATKGPNAGGSYNEQFF. CDR3 in DNA: TGTGCCACCAAGGGCCCAAACGCGGGAGGGTCCTACAATGAGCAGTTCTTC. The V gene is TRBV15, the J gene TRBJ2-1; 9 positions agree with TRBD2. Trimming took 7 bases from V and 1 from J; bases not matched to a gene: 11. Germline V gene data show CDR1 as LNHNV and CDR2 as YYDKDF (reference sequence). This CDR3 has 17 amino acids.

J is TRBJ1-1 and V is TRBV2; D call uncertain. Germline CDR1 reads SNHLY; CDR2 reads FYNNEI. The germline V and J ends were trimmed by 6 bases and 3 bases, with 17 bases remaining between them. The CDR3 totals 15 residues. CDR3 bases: TGTGCCAGCAGCGCCACTCATAGTCCGGACACTGAAGCTTTCTTT. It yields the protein CASSATHSPDTEAFF. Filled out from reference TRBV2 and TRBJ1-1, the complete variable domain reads EPEVTQTPSHQVTQMGQEVILRCVPISNHLYFYWYRQILGQKVEFLVSFYNNEISEKSEIFDDQFSVERPDGSNFTLKIRSTKLEDSAMYFCASSATHSPDTEAFFGQGTRLTVV.

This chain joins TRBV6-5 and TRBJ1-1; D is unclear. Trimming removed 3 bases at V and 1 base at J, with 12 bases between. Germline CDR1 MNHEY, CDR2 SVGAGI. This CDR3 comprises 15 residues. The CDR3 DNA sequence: TGTGCCAGCAGTTATGCAGACATCTGGAACACTGAAGCTTTCTTT. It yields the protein CASSYADIWNTEAFF.

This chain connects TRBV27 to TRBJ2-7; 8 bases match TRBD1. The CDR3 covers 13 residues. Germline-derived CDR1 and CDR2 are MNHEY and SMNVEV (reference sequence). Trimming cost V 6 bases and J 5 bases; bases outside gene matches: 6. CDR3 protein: CASSRTGFHEQYF. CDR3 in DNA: TGTGCCAGCAGCCGGACAGGGTTCCACGAGCAGTACTTC.

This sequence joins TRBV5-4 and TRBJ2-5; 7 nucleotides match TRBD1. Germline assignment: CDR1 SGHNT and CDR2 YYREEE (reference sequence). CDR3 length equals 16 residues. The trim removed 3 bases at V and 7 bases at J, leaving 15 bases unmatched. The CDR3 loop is CASSSPIQPGQRTQYF. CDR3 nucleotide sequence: TGTGCCAGCAGCTCCCCTATACAGCCGGGACAGCGGACCCAGTACTTC.

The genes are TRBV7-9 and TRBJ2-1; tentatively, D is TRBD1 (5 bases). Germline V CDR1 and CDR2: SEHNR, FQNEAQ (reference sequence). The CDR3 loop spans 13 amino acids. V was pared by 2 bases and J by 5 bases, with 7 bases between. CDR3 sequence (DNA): TGTGCCAGCAGCTTATGGACAAACAATGAGCAGTTCTTC. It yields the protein CASSLWTNNEQFF.

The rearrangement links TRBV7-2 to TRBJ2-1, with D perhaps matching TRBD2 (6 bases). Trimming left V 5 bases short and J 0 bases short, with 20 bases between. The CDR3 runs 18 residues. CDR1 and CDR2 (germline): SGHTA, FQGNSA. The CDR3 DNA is TGTGCCAGCAGCCTTCACCCTAGCGTCCTGAGCTCCTACAATGAGCAGTTCTTC. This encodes CASSLHPSVLSSYNEQFF.

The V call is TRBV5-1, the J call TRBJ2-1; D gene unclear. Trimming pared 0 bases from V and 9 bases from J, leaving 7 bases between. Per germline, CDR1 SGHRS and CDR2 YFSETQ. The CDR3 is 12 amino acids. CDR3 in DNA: TGCGCCAGCAGCTTGGAATGGAGTGAGCAGTTCTTC. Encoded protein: CASSLEWSEQFF.

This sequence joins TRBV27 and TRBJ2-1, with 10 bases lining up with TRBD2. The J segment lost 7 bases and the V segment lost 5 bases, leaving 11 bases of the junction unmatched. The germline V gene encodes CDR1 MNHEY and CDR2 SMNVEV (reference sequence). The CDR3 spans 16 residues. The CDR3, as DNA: TGTGCCAGCAGTACCAGGAGCGGGGGGGCCGGGAATGAGCAGTTCTTC. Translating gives CASSTRSGGAGNEQFF.

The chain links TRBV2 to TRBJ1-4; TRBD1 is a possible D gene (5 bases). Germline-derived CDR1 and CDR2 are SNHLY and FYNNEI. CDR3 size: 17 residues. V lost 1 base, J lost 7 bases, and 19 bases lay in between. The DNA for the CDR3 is TGTGCCAGCAGTGAAGGGCGCCAGGGAAGGGTTGGTGAAAAACTGTTTTTT. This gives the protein CASSEGRQGRVGEKLFF.

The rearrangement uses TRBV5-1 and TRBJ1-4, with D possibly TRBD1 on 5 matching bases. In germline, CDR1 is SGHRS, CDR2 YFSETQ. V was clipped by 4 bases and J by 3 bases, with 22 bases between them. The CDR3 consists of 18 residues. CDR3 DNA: TGCGCCAGCAGCCTACAACCCCCGCGGGGGGGTTCTAATGAAAAACTGTTTTTT. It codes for CASSLQPPRGGSNEKLFF.

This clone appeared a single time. The CDR3 sequence: CASKLTGNGQPQHF. The CDR3 DNA sequence: TGTGCCAGTAAATTGACAGGGAATGGACAGCCCCAGCATTTT. The rearrangement uses TRBV19 and TRBJ1-5; 7 bases agree with TRBD1. Germline V gives CDR1 LNHDA, CDR2 SQIVND (reference sequence). The CDR3 is 14 residues long. Germline trimming cut 7 bases from V and 7 bases from J; bases unmatched to any gene: 10.

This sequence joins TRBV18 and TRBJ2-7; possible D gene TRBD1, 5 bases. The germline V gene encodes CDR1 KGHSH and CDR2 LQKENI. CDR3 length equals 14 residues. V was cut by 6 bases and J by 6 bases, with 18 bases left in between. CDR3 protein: CASSPLQGRGEQYF. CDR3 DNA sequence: TGTGCCAGCTCTCCCCTTCAGGGAAGAGGCGAGCAGTACTTC.

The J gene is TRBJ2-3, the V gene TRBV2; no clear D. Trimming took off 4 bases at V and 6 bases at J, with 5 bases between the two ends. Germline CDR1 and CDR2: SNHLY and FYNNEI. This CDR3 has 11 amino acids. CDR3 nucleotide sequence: TGTGCCAGCAGTGTGCGGGATACGCAGTATTTT. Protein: CASSVRDTQYF.

The CDR3 nucleotides are TGTGCCTGGGAAACGACAGGAAATGAAAAACTGTTTTTT. The encoded protein is CAWETTGNEKLFF. The genes are TRBV30 and TRBJ1-4; maybe TRBD1 (6 bases). V lost 5 bases and J lost 5, with 12 bases in between. This CDR3 contains 13 residues. Per germline, CDR1 GTSNPN and CDR2 SVGIG (reference sequence). Drawing the rest from reference TRBV30 and TRBJ1-4, the complete variable domain is SQTIHQWPATLVQPVGSPLSLECTVEGTSNPNLYWYRQAAGRGLQLLFYSVGIGQISSEVPQNLSASRPQDRQFILSSKKLLLSDSGFYLCAWETTGNEKLFFGSGTQLSVL.